Following are 25 T cell receptor beta chains from one sample sequenced in a study of a mutant IDH1 vaccine in newly diagnosed glioma. Time point of the sample: week 11, during vaccination. In the vaccine, a single dose held 300 ug of the mutant IDH1 20-mer peptide, along with topical imiquimod. Sequenced by immunoSEQ multiplex PCR; TCRdb stores in-frame clones only, minus some. Of around 65,000 clones in the sample, about 80% were seen once. For these receptors, no antigen is known. The sample here was PBMCs, taken from a glioma patient whose treatment included an IDH1 peptide vaccine. The source is a man aged 50 or older with glioma.

The chain links TRBV7-9 to TRBJ2-7; D not certain. This CDR3 region has 13 residues. Trimming took off 4 bases at V and 1 base at J, with 8 bases between the two ends. Germline CDR1 SEHNR, CDR2 FQNEAQ (reference sequence). As DNA, the CDR3 is TGTGCCAGCAGCTGGACCGATTCCTACGAGCAGTACTTC. As protein: CASSWTDSYEQYF.

The chain combines TRBV2 with TRBJ2-7; D not resolved. V was shortened by 7 bases and J by 2 bases, with 9 bases between the two germline ends. Looked up from germline, CDR1 is SNHLY and CDR2 is FYNNEI. The length of the CDR3 is 12 residues. CDR3 sequence (DNA): TGTGCCAGCACCTTGGCGGCCTACGAGCAGTACTTC. Residues: CASTLAAYEQYF.

This sequence joins TRBV6-5 and TRBJ2-3; possible D gene TRBD2, 6 bases. Looked up from germline, CDR1 is MNHEY and CDR2 is SVGAGI. V was shortened by 2 bases and J by 3 bases, with 6 bases between the two germline ends. This CDR3 region has 13 residues. The CDR3 is CASSYGGTDTQYF. Here the CDR3 DNA reads TGTGCCAGCAGTTACGGGGGGACAGATACGCAGTATTTT.

The chain is built from TRBV30 and TRBJ1-1; D unresolved. Trimming took 6 bases from V and 6 from J, leaving 8 bases between them. Germline CDR1 and CDR2: GTSNPN and SVGIG (reference sequence). The CDR3 runs to 10 residues. The CDR3 protein is CACPDSEAFF. The DNA for the CDR3 is TGTGCCTGTCCCGACTCTGAAGCTTTCTTT.

The genes are TRBV6-1 and TRBJ2-1; maybe TRBD1 (6 bases). The CDR3 contains 13 residues. Germline CDR1 is MNHNS and CDR2 is SASEGT. The V end was cut by 9 bases, the J end by 0 bases, with 9 bases between. The CDR3 DNA reads as TGTGCCAGAACAGGGAGCTCCTACAATGAGCAGTTCTTC. It codes for CARTGSSYNEQFF.

The chain couples TRBV29-1 to TRBJ2-1; possible D gene TRBD2, 5 bases. The CDR3 extends over 14 amino acids. Germline CDR1 and CDR2: SQVTM and ANQGSEA. V lost 7 bases, J lost 0 bases, and 13 bases lay in between. The CDR3 region is CSGTWDPSYNEQFF. The CDR3 DNA is TGCAGCGGGACTTGGGATCCCTCCTACAATGAGCAGTTCTTC.

V is TRBV6-1 and J is TRBJ1-5; TRBD1 is a possible D gene (6 bases). The V gene lost 6 bases and the J gene lost 11 bases, with 20 bases spanning the gap. The CDR3 sequence is 14 residues long. The germline gives CDR1 MNHNS, CDR2 SASEGT. This chain's CDR3 is CASRDPGHPPAQHF. In DNA form, the CDR3 reads TGTGCCAGCAGGGATCCGGGACACCCACCGGCCCAGCATTTT.

The V call is TRBV6-6, the J call TRBJ1-1; D is unclear. The CDR3 is 14 amino acids. The germline CDR1 and CDR2 sequences are MNHNY and SVGAGI (reference sequence). The V end lost 6 bases, the J end lost 0 bases, and 11 bases lay between the germline ends. CDR3 region: CASSRRRVNTEAFF. The CDR3 bases are TGTGCCAGCAGCCGGCGACGAGTGAACACTGAAGCTTTCTTT.

This clone appeared a single time. The chain couples TRBV5-4 to TRBJ1-6, with D possibly TRBD1 on 6 matching bases. There are 16 residues in the CDR3. Per germline, CDR1 SGHNT and CDR2 YYREEE (reference sequence). Trimming cost V 4 bases and J 0 bases, with 11 bases left between them. This chain's CDR3 is CASSGGGGSYNSPLHF. Here the CDR3 DNA reads TGTGCCAGCAGCGGAGGGGGGGGCTCCTATAATTCACCCCTCCACTTT.

The V and J genes are TRBV7-9 and TRBJ2-2, with 7 positions matching TRBD1. Germline V gives CDR1 SEHNR, CDR2 FQNEAQ (reference sequence). The CDR3 is made up of 17 amino acids. After removal of 7 bases from V and 6 bases from J, the junction contained 17 bases not matched to a gene. CDR3 in amino acids: CASNEDRRLAWAGELFF. Here the CDR3 DNA reads TGTGCCAGCAACGAGGACAGGAGGTTAGCCTGGGCCGGGGAGCTGTTTTTT.

This clone was detected only a few times. V is TRBV18 and J is TRBJ1-1; D is unresolved. The length of the CDR3 is 13 residues. V was pared by 6 bases and J by 0 bases, with 8 bases between. Germline V CDR1 and CDR2: KGHSH, LQKENI. Here the CDR3 DNA reads TGTGCCAGCTCGCTCAATATGAACACTGAAGCTTTCTTT. It yields the protein CASSLNMNTEAFF.

The chain has TRBV5-1 and TRBJ2-5; D is possibly TRBD2 (5 bases). Trimming stripped 3 bases from V and 4 bases from J, with 13 bases between. Germline assignment: CDR1 SGHRS and CDR2 YFSETQ. This CDR3 contains 14 residues. The CDR3 protein is CASSSNPGGETQYF. CDR3 bases: TGCGCCAGCAGCTCGAACCCCGGAGGAGAGACCCAGTACTTC.

This chain uses TRBV21-1 with TRBJ1-5. TRBV21-1 has pseudogene status. The CDR3 has 15 residues. The CDR3 region is CASSERNYSNQPQHF. CDR3 nucleotide sequence: TGTGCCAGCAGCGAACGGAACTATAGCAATCAGCCCCAGCATTTT.

The chain has TRBV19 and TRBJ1-1; D unclear. Germline lookup yields CDR1 LNHDA and CDR2 SQIVND (reference sequence). The CDR3 is 13 residues long. V lost 4 bases to trimming and J lost 0 bases, with 6 bases between them. CDR3 sequence reads: CASSTGLNTEAFF. The CDR3, as DNA: TGTGCCAGTAGTACCGGCCTGAACACTGAAGCTTTCTTT.

The gene calls are TRBV5-1 and TRBJ2-7, with a possible D match to TRBD1 (5 bases). Germline CDR1 and CDR2: SGHRS and YFSETQ. The CDR3 runs to 15 residues. The V and J ends lost 0 bases and 6 bases respectively, with 16 bases between them. Here the CDR3 reads CASSLALGRVGEQYF. The DNA of the CDR3 is TGCGCCAGCAGCTTGGCTCTTGGCAGGGTAGGCGAGCAGTACTTC.

This chain links TRBV5-4 with TRBJ1-2; D is possibly TRBD1 (5 bases). V was clipped by 0 bases and J by 4 bases, with 7 bases between them. This CDR3 is built from 13 residues. The germline CDR1 and CDR2 sequences are SGHNT and YYREEE (reference sequence). The CDR3 is CASSLEGTYGYTF. CDR3 coding DNA: TGTGCCAGCAGCTTGGAAGGGACCTATGGCTACACCTTC.

This sequence joins TRBV4-1 and TRBJ2-7, with 13 bases lining up with TRBD2. Germline V gene lookup returns CDR1 MGHRA and CDR2 YSYEKL. With 4 bases clipped from V and 0 bases from J, the junction kept 3 bases outside the gene matches. The CDR3 runs to 16 residues. CDR3 protein: CASSPGLAGASYEQYF. The CDR3 DNA reads TGCGCCAGCAGCCCCGGACTAGCGGGAGCCTCCTACGAGCAGTACTTC.

This chain joins TRBV14 and TRBJ2-1; D is possibly TRBD2 (5 bases). The CDR3 covers 11 residues. Germline CDR1 reads SGHDN; CDR2 reads FVKESK. The germline V and J ends were trimmed by 1 base and 16 bases, with 11 bases remaining between them. The CDR3 reads CASSQAGERFF. CDR3 nucleotides: TGTGCCAGCAGCCAAGCTGGGGAGCGATTCTTC.

Only a few counts were recorded for this clone. This rearrangement joins TRBV5-1 to TRBJ1-5; 7 nucleotides line up with TRBD1. V lost 3 bases to trimming and J lost 3 bases; unmatched junction nucleotides: 3. Germline V gene lookup returns CDR1 SGHRS and CDR2 YFSETQ. The CDR3 is 14 amino acids. CDR3 in amino acids: CASSSGTDNQPQHF. The CDR3 coding sequence is TGCGCCAGCAGCTCCGGGACAGACAATCAGCCCCAGCATTTT.

On this clone itself: The same CDR3 is also encoded by other DNA sequences in this sample. J is TRBJ2-5 and V is TRBV6-5; TRBD1 or TRBD2 may be the D gene (6 bases each). The germline V and J ends were trimmed by 0 bases and 5 bases, with 7 bases remaining between them. Per germline, CDR1 MNHEY and CDR2 SVGAGI. The CDR3 contains 13 residues. CDR3 bases: TGTGCCAGCAGTTACTCAGGGGGGGAGACCCAGTACTTC. Translated: CASSYSGGETQYF.

The chain recombines TRBV7-9 with TRBJ2-4, with D unclear. V was cut by 5 bases and J by 0 bases, with 8 bases left in between. CDR1 and CDR2 from the germline V gene are SEHNR and FQNEAQ (reference sequence). The CDR3 has 14 residues. CDR3 region: CASSGVLAKNIQYF. The CDR3 DNA reads TGTGCCAGCAGCGGGGTTCTAGCCAAAAACATTCAGTACTTC.

The chain links TRBV29-1 to TRBJ1-2; TRBD1 aligns across 7 bases. The germline V gene encodes CDR1 SQVTM and CDR2 ANQGSEA. CDR3 length: 14 amino acids. Losses at the gene ends were 6 bases for V and 5 bases for J; bases not matched to a gene: 12. The CDR3 DNA is TGCAGCGTCCAGGCCGGGACAGATTCGTATGGCTACACCTTC. It is translated as CSVQAGTDSYGYTF.

This chain joins TRBV11-1 and TRBJ2-5, with unresolved D. The V end was cut by 6 bases, the J end by 7 bases, with 15 bases between. This CDR3 spans 13 amino acids. The V gene's germline CDR1 is SGHAT and CDR2 FQDESV (reference sequence). The CDR3 is CASRPGPTGTQYF. The DNA for the CDR3 is TGTGCCAGCAGACCCGGGCCCACGGGGACCCAGTACTTC.

The CDR3 sequence is CASSQNQETQYF. DNA of the CDR3: TGTGCCAGCAGCCAAAATCAAGAGACCCAGTACTTC. The V call is TRBV14, the J call TRBJ2-5; D remains unclear. Trimming stripped 2 bases from V and 2 bases from J, with 3 bases between. The CDR3 is 12 residues long. Germline CDR1 and CDR2: SGHDN and FVKESK.

The rearrangement uses TRBV5-8 and TRBJ2-7; 7 positions match TRBD1. The germline gives CDR1 SGHTS, CDR2 YDEGEE. The V and J ends lost 4 bases and 6 bases, in that order; junction bases with no gene match: 13. The CDR3 length is 15 residues. DNA of the CDR3: TGTGCCAGCAGCGCCTGGGTAGGGGGCTTGGGCGAGCAGTACTTC. This sequence encodes CASSAWVGGLGEQYF.